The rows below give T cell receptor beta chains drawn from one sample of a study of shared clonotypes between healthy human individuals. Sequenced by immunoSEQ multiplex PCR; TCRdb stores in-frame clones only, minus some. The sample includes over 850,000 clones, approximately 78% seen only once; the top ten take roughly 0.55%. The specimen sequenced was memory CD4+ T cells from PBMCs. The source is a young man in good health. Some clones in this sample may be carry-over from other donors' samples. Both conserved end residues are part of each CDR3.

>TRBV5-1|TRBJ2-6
CASSQAKQGSGANVLTF
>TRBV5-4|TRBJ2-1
CASSSGQGFRSYNEQFF
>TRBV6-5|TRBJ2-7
CASSSVAGGSYEQYF
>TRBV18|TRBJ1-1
CASSGGMNTEAFF
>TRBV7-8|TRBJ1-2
CASSSRQGAHGYTF
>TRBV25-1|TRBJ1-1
CASRQSLLLHTEAFF
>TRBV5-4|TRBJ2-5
CASSLATGGEETQYF
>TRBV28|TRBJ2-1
CASSFLQGSNEQFF
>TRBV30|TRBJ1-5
CAWRQGSNQPQHF
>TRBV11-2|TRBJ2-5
CASSLGGKQYF
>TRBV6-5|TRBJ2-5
CASSPSRQETQYF
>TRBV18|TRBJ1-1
CASSQSIVPASNTEAFF
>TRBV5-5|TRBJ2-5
CASSSMITRAGGTQYF
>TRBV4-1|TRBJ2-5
CASSQAVGAQETQYF
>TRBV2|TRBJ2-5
CASGGLAGGPETQYF
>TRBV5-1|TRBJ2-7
CASSLAPMGTYEQYF
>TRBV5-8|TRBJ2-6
CASSLRRESSGANVLTF
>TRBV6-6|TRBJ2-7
CASSYRSSSGYEQYF
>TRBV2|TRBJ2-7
CTTPGTSGRSYEQYF
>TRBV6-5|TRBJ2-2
CASRRDSSPGELFF
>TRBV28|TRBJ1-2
CASSLYGLAYGYTF
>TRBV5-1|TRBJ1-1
CASSHNPPGQGQGEAFF
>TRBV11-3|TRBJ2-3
CASSLGWREVGDTQYF
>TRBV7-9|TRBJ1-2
CASSLGVVAGWNYGYTF
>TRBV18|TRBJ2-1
CASSPPGLNEQFF
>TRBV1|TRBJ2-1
CTSSHIKFF
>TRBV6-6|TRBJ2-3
CASTTLAGATDTQYF
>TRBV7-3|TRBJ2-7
CASSQTSGEAYEQYF
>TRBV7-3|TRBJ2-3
CASSRGLSTSTDTQYF
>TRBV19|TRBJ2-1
CASSPTSGIEFF
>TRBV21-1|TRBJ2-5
CASSKEGRLQETQYF
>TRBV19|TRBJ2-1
CASSNSDRVGNEQFF
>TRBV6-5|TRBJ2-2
CASSYFGANTGELFF
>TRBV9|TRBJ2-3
CASGKGATRTPDTQYF
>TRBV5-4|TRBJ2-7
CASSLGTGPTYEQYF
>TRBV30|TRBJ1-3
CAWSPQGSSGNTIYF
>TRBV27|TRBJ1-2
CASSFFPSRGYGYTF
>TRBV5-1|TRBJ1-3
CASSLGEQPRNTIYF
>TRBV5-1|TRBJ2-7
CASSSGGTPTPYEQYF
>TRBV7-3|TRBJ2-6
CASSLRTASSGANVLTF
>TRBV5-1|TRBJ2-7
CASKTSGSETSYEQYF
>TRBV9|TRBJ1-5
CASSVSPYQPQHF
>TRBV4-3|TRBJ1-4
CASSRDFNEKLFF
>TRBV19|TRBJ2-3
CASQAIAGADTQYF
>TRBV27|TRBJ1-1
CASRGGVYRTEAFF
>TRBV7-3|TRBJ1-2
CASSLNPGYGYTF
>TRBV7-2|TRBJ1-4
CASSLVASLGGKLFF
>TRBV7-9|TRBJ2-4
CASSLGGQGSAKNIQYF
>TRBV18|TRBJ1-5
CASSPRGAAQPQHF